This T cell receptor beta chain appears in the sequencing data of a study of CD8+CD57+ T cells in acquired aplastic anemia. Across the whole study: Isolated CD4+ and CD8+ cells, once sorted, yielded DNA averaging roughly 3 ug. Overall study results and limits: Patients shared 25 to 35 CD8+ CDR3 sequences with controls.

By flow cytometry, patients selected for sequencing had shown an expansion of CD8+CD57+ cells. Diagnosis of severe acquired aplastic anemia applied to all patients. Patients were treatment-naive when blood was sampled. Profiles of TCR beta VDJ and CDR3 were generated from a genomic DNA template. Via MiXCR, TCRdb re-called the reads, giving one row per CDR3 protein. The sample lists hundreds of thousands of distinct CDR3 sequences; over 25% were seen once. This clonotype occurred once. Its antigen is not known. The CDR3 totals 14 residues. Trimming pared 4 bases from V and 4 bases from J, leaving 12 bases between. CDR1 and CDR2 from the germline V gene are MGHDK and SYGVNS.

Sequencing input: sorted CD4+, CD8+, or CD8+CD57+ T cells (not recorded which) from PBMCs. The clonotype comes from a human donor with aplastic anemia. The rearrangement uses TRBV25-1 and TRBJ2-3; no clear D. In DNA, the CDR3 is TGTGCCAGCAGTGGGAGTTCACGCCCAGATACGCAGTATTTT. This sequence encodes CASSGSSRPDTQYF.